These 22 T cell receptor beta chains were all obtained from the same sample, sequenced in a study of glioma-infiltrating T cells. The iRepertoire nested amplicon-rescue multiplex PCR amplified TCR alpha and beta CDR3s from RNA. Each CDR3 protein gets one entry after TCRdb re-called the multiplex PCR reads with MiXCR. The data show around 190,000 distinct CDR3 sequences, around 32% seen once. The sequencing sample was made of glioma tissue, nonneoplastic brain tissue, or PBMCs (not recorded which). Every receptor here comes from a human donor with low-grade glioma or glioblastoma, undergoing nonglioma brain surgery, or in good health (not recorded which).

Turning to this clonotype: This may stem from a read error, because a much larger clone lies one nucleotide away. Since the CDR3 does not end with the conserved phenylalanine or tryptophan, this likely comes from a read error. The chain couples TRBV6-1 to TRBJ1-1; D gene uncertain. From germline, CDR1 is MNHNS and CDR2 SASEGT. V was pared by 6 bases and J by 4 bases, with 12 bases between. The CDR3 sequence is 13 residues long. The CDR3 DNA reads as TGTGCCAGCAGACTTGAGGTGGGCACTGAAGCTTTCCTT. Its translation: CASRLEVGTEAFL.

With respect to this clonotype: Since a much larger clone is just one base distant, this may be a read error. The rearrangement links TRBV4-3 to TRBJ2-1, with TRBD2 matching 7 bases. Germline CDR1 is LGHNA and CDR2 is YSLEER. V gave up 5 bases and J gave up 8 bases; unmatched junction bases: 12. This CDR3 comprises 15 residues. The CDR3 sequence is CASSSDGGGWDEQFF. DNA of the CDR3: TGCGCCAGCAGCTCAGACGGGGGAGGGTGGGATGAGCAGTTCTTC.

The chain employs TRBV20-1 and TRBJ2-3; 7 bases match TRBD1. Germline assignment: CDR1 DFQATT and CDR2 SNEGSKA (reference sequence). This CDR3 comprises 15 residues. With V trimmed by 3 bases and J by 1 base, 7 bases remained unmatched. The CDR3 bases are TGCAGTGCTAGCAGCCCCGGGACAGGCACAGATACGCAGTATTTT. Its translation is CSASSPGTGTDTQYF.

In regard to this clonotype: This may stem from a read error, because a much larger clone lies one nucleotide away. V usage is TRBV6-1 and J usage is TRBJ2-3; tentatively, D is TRBD2 (6 bases). The CDR3 contains 17 residues. Germline CDR1 and CDR2: MNHNS and SASEGT. The CDR3 DNA is TGTGTGAGCACACAGGCTTGGCGCGGGAAAGTCACAGATACGCAGTATTTT. Amino acids: CVSTQAWRGKVTDTQYF.

The sample holds a few counts of this clonotype. The chain carries TRBV3-1 and TRBJ2-7; TRBD2 matches 9 bases. The CDR3 sequence is 15 residues long. Germline V gene data show CDR1 as LGHDT and CDR2 as YNNKEL (reference sequence). J was trimmed by 3 bases and V by 2 bases; bases with no gene match: 5. The CDR3 DNA is TGTGCCAGCAGCCAATCGCTAGCGGGAATCTACGAGCAGTACTTC. This sequence encodes CASSQSLAGIYEQYF.

This clonotype was recorded many times. V and J are TRBV20-1 and TRBJ2-1; TRBD2 matches at 10 bases. This CDR3 spans 16 amino acids. Trimming removed 2 bases from V and 5 bases from J; junction bases left unmatched: 9. Germline assignment: CDR1 DFQATT and CDR2 SNEGSKA (reference sequence). In DNA form, the CDR3 reads TGCAGTGCTAGACCGGCGGGACTAGCGACCAACAATGAGCAGTTCTTC. Its translation: CSARPAGLATNNEQFF.

The chain has TRBV28 and TRBJ2-3; 8 positions match TRBD2. The CDR3 loop spans 14 amino acids. The V gene's germline CDR1 is MDHEN and CDR2 SYDVKM. The V gene end was trimmed by 6 bases and the J gene end by 6 bases; junction bases not matched to a gene: 8. The CDR3 is CASSPRLARDTQYF. The CDR3 nucleotides read TGTGCCAGCAGCCCTAGACTAGCGAGGGATACGCAGTATTTT.

This clonotype came up many times. The V call is TRBV28, the J call TRBJ1-5; D remains unclear. The ends were cut back, 8 bases at V and 5 bases at J, with 13 bases in the middle. The CDR3 consists of 13 residues. The germline gives CDR1 MDHEN, CDR2 SYDVKM. The CDR3 region is CASAQRLDQPQHF. CDR3 sequence (DNA): TGTGCCAGCGCGCAAAGGCTTGATCAGCCCCAGCATTTT. The variable domain in full, with the rest retrieved from reference TRBV28 and TRBJ1-5, is DVKVTQSSRYLVKRTGEKVFLECVQDMDHENMFWYRQDPGLGLRLIYFSYDVKMKEKGDIPEGYSVSREKKERFSLILESASTNQTSMYLCASAQRLDQPQHFGDGTRLSIL.

This clonotype occurred many times. The chain carries TRBV7-2 and TRBJ2-7, with D possibly TRBD1 on 6 matching bases. Germline CDR1 reads SGHTA; CDR2 reads FQGNSA. The CDR3 totals 14 residues. Between the trimmed V and J ends, which lost 2 bases and 5 bases, there was a span of 13 bases. This CDR3 reads CASSLQQGRHEQYF. For the CDR3, the DNA is TGTGCCAGCAGCTTACAACAGGGCCGCCACGAGCAGTACTTC.

This clonotype was counted ten times or more. The chain has TRBV29-1 and TRBJ1-1; 7 positions match TRBD1. The CDR3 length is 13 residues. Trimming at V came to 1 base and at J to 1 base, leaving 0 bases not matched to a gene. Germline CDR1 SQVTM, CDR2 ANQGSEA. The CDR3 DNA follows: TGCAGCGTTGAAGGACAGGGGAACACTGAAGCTTTCTTT. Translated: CSVEGQGNTEAFF.

Worth noting for this clonotype: A much larger clone differs by one base, so this may be a read error. This chain connects TRBV7-9 to TRBJ2-1; 8 nucleotides match TRBD1. The germline CDR1 and CDR2 sequences are SEHNR and FQNEAQ (reference sequence). There are 14 residues in the CDR3. CDR3 sequence: CASSLALQGGEQLF. The CDR3 DNA is TGTGCCAGCAGCTTAGCCTTACAGGGGGGAGAGCAGCTCTTC.

This clonotype has more than one count but fewer than ten. The chain couples TRBV4-1 to TRBJ2-7; perhaps TRBD1 as D (5 bases). The CDR3 spans 18 residues. Germline assignment: CDR1 MGHRA and CDR2 YSYEKL. Trimming took 4 bases from V and 1 from J, leaving 23 bases between them. CDR3 residues: CASSPRYGHPGVSYEQYF. In DNA, the CDR3 is TGCGCCAGCAGCCCTCGATACGGACACCCTGGTGTTTCCTACGAGCAGTACTTC.

There are many counts of this clonotype. V is TRBV6-1 and J is TRBJ1-2; D is perhaps TRBD1 (5 bases). Germline-derived CDR1 and CDR2 are MNHNS and SASEGT. The CDR3 loop spans 13 amino acids. Trimming cost V 2 bases and J 7 bases, with 11 bases left between them. CDR3 in DNA: TGTGCCAGCAGTGAAAGCCAGGGCGCTGGCTACACCTTC. This encodes CASSESQGAGYTF.

There are many counts of this clonotype. The rearrangement joins TRBV6-1 to TRBJ1-4, with 8 bases matching TRBD1. The CDR3 totals 14 residues. V lost 8 bases to trimming and J lost 7 bases; unmatched junction nucleotides: 9. CDR1 and CDR2 from the germline V gene are MNHNS and SASEGT. The CDR3: CASRPQQGVEKLFF. CDR3 nucleotide sequence: TGTGCCAGCCGCCCTCAACAGGGGGTTGAAAAACTGTTTTTT.

The V call is TRBV27, the J call TRBJ2-1; 10 nucleotides agree with TRBD1. V gave up 4 bases and J gave up 4 bases; unmatched junction bases: 4. This CDR3 region has 15 residues. Germline V gene sequence: CDR1 MNHEY, CDR2 SMNVEV (reference sequence). The chain's CDR3 is CASSSWGQGYNEQFF. CDR3 coding DNA: TGTGCCAGCAGTTCGTGGGGACAGGGGTACAATGAGCAGTTCTTC.

To note about this clonotype: This clone may be a read error of a much larger clone one base away. The missing conserved phenylalanine or tryptophan at the end of this CDR3 makes a read error likely. The chain employs TRBV5-4 and TRBJ2-1; 10 positions agree with TRBD2. In germline, CDR1 is SGHNT, CDR2 YYREEE (reference sequence). The CDR3 is 15 amino acids. The V segment lost 3 bases and the J segment 12 bases; nucleotides outside the gene matches: 12. CDR3 DNA sequence: TGTGCCAGCAGCTCTTTCTCTAGCGGGAGAGGGGTGCAGTTCCTC. Encoded protein: CASSSFSSGRGVQFL.

This clonotype was counted a few times. This may come from a read error, since a much larger clone is one base off. The chain employs TRBV27 and TRBJ2-6; 8 bases match TRBD1. This CDR3 region has 16 residues. Trimming removed 6 bases from V and 0 bases from J; junction bases left unmatched: 4. CDR1 is MNHEY, CDR2 SMNVEV, per germline (reference sequence). This CDR3 reads CASRTGVASGANVLTF. The CDR3 nucleotides are TGTGCCAGCAGGACAGGGGTAGCCTCTGGGGCCAACGTCCTGACTTTC.

In regard to this clonotype: Sequence at one end of the junction differs from germline and may be a read error. V gene TRBV28 combines with J gene TRBJ2-7; 7 nucleotides align to TRBD1. From germline, CDR1 is MDHEN and CDR2 SYDVKM. This CDR3 is 17 amino acids long. The DNA of the CDR3 is TGTACCAGCCTATTAGGGGGTGGTGCTCCTCGCAGGGGGGAGCAGTACTTC. This sequence encodes CTSLLGGGAPRRGEQYF.

At least ten counts were recorded for this clonotype. The chain uses TRBV28 and TRBJ1-5; 8 bases are a match to TRBD1. This CDR3 has 15 residues. Trimming cost V 3 bases and J 4 bases; bases outside gene matches: 5. Germline V gene data show CDR1 as MDHEN and CDR2 as SYDVKM. The CDR3 sequence: CASSLGQAGNQPQHF. CDR3 nucleotides: TGTGCCAGCAGTTTGGGACAGGCGGGAAATCAGCCCCAGCATTTT. Full variable domain (outside the CDR3, taken from reference TRBV28 and TRBJ1-5): DVKVTQSSRYLVKRTGEKVFLECVQDMDHENMFWYRQDPGLGLRLIYFSYDVKMKEKGDIPEGYSVSREKKERFSLILESASTNQTSMYLCASSLGQAGNQPQHFGDGTRLSIL.

This clonotype was counted ten times or more. This chain uses TRBV7-9 with TRBJ1-1; D gene unclear. The germline V and J ends were trimmed by 4 bases and 7 bases, with 10 bases remaining between them. The CDR3 consists of 12 residues. Germline CDR1 and CDR2: SEHNR and FQNEAQ (reference sequence). The CDR3 region is CASSSLAFEAFF. The CDR3 DNA follows: TGTGCCAGCAGCTCTCTAGCCTTTGAAGCTTTCTTT.

This clonotype was seen a few times. This chain uses TRBV18 with TRBJ2-3; TRBD2 agrees at 13 bases. Germline trimming cut 4 bases from V and 5 bases from J; bases unmatched to any gene: 9. The V gene's germline CDR1 is KGHSH and CDR2 LQKENI. The CDR3 contains 17 residues. CDR3 in amino acids: CASSLLGLAGDRDTQYF. Written as DNA, the CDR3 is TGTGCCAGCTCACTCTTAGGACTAGCGGGAGATCGAGATACGCAGTATTTT.

A note on this clonotype: The junction departs from germline at one end; a sequencing error may be responsible. The rearrangement joins TRBV25-1 to TRBJ1-1; TRBD1 matches 7 bases. The CDR3 extends over 14 amino acids. Germline CDR1 reads MGHDK; CDR2 reads SYGVNS. The CDR3 DNA is TGTGCCGGCAGTGGTTACGGGACAGCCACTGAAGCTTTCTTT. Translation gives CAGSGYGTATEAFF. Based on the CDR3 plus reference TRBV25-1 and TRBJ1-1, the full variable domain is EADIYQTPRYLVIGTGKKITLECSQTMGHDKMYWYQQDPGMELHLIHYSYGVNSTEKGDLSSESTVSRIRTEHFPLTLESARPSHTSQYLCAGSGYGTATEAFFGQGTRLTVV.